One sample yielded the 27 T cell receptor beta chains listed below, sequenced in a study of CD4 T cells in relation to SARS-CoV-2 and coronaviruses. Libraries were prepared by immunoSEQ multiplex PCR; TCRdb keeps only in-frame clonotypes and omits some of them. Of about 41,000 clones in the sample, more than 70% were seen once. These TCRs' antigens remain unknown. Sequenced: naive CD4+ T cells from PBMCs, cultured in vitro. Sample subset: naive CD4+ T cells isolated by negative enrichment. These receptors were taken from an adult with COVID-19.

The V gene is TRBV11-2, the J gene TRBJ2-7, with a weak D call TRBD1 (6 bases). The CDR3 covers 15 residues. CDR1 is SGHAT and CDR2 is FQNNGV in the germline V gene. Trimming removed 4 bases at V and 6 bases at J, with 19 bases between. Here the CDR3 reads CASSSTGLIDAEQYF. CDR3 DNA sequence: TGTGCCAGCAGCTCGACAGGCCTGATCGATGCCGAGCAGTACTTC. Using reference TRBV11-2 and TRBJ2-7 for the parts outside the CDR3, the full variable domain is EAGVAQSPRYKIIEKRQSVAFWCNPISGHATLYWYQQILGQGPKLLIQFQNNGVVDDSQLPKDRFSAERLKGVDSTLKIQPAKLEDSAVYLCASSSTGLIDAEQYFGPGTRLTVT.

The chain combines TRBV4-2 with TRBJ2-3; D is possibly TRBD2 (5 bases). V gave up 1 base and J gave up 2 bases, with 16 bases separating them. Germline V CDR1 and CDR2: LGHNA, YNFKEQ. CDR3 size: 17 residues. CDR3 loop: CASSQGAVVPHTDTQYF. The CDR3 DNA follows: TGTGCCAGCAGCCAAGGAGCGGTCGTACCGCACACAGATACGCAGTATTTT.

The chain combines TRBV30 with TRBJ1-5; 7 bases match TRBD1. This CDR3 is built from 15 residues. Germline assignment: CDR1 GTSNPN and CDR2 SVGIG (reference sequence). Trimming took 0 bases from V and 6 from J; bases not matched to a gene: 8. In DNA, the CDR3 is TGTGCCTGGAGTGTACGAGGGGGCTCGAGTCAGCCCCAGCATTTT. This codes for CAWSVRGGSSQPQHF.

The rearrangement joins TRBV18 to TRBJ1-5; D unclear. The germline V and J ends were trimmed by 2 bases and 1 base, with 6 bases remaining between them. Germline V CDR1 and CDR2: KGHSH, LQKENI. This CDR3 spans 14 amino acids. The CDR3 reads CASSPVPSNQPQHF. The CDR3 coding sequence is TGTGCCAGCTCACCAGTTCCCAGCAATCAGCCCCAGCATTTT. The full variable domain, rest sourced from reference TRBV18 and TRBJ1-5, is NAGVMQNPRHLVRRRGQEARLRCSPMKGHSHVYWYRQLPEEGLKFMVYLQKENIIDESGMPKERFSAEFPKEGPSILRIQQVVRGDSAAYFCASSPVPSNQPQHFGDGTRLSIL.

This clone appeared a few times. The rearrangement links TRBV5-1 to TRBJ2-2; 11 bases are a match to TRBD2. The germline CDR1 and CDR2 sequences are SGHRS and YFSETQ. The trim removed 6 bases at V and 4 bases at J, leaving 2 bases unmatched. The length of the CDR3 is 14 residues. The CDR3 region has the DNA TGCGCCAGCACCGGGACTAGCGGCACCGGGGAGCTGTTTTTT. This codes for CASTGTSGTGELFF.

The V gene is TRBV2, the J gene TRBJ1-5; D gene unclear. The CDR3 sequence is 13 residues long. Germline CDR1 and CDR2: SNHLY and FYNNEI. V shed 1 base and J shed 7 bases, with 8 bases lying between them. The CDR3 sequence: CASSEEGNQPQHF. The CDR3 nucleotides are TGTGCCAGCAGTGAAGAAGGGAACCAGCCCCAGCATTTT.

This chain links TRBV21-1 with TRBJ2-7; the DNA was not compared with TRBD2, the D call given in the table. TRBV21-1 is marked as a pseudogene. This CDR3 region has 15 residues. The CDR3 spells CASSKKAGGAYEQYF. CDR3 sequence (DNA): TGTGCCAGCAGCAAAAAGGCAGGCGGGGCCTACGAGCAGTACTTC.

The chain is built from TRBV5-6 and TRBJ2-1, with 7 bases fitting TRBD1. The CDR3 covers 13 residues. Losses at the gene ends were 9 bases for V and 5 bases for J; bases not matched to a gene: 8. The germline gives CDR1 SGHDT, CDR2 YYEEEE. CDR3 sequence reads: CATQGSLHNEQFF. CDR3 sequence (DNA): TGTGCCACACAGGGGTCCCTCCACAATGAGCAGTTCTTC.

The genes are TRBV10-3 and TRBJ2-7; 7 positions agree with TRBD2. Per the germline V gene, CDR1 is ENHRY and CDR2 is SYGVKD. There are 14 residues in the CDR3. Unmatched junction bases numbered 3, after V lost 2 bases and J lost 2 bases. In DNA, the CDR3 is TGTGCCATCAGTGAGGCTAGCGGAGCCTACGAGCAGTACTTC. Protein product: CAISEASGAYEQYF.

This clone came up once. The chain recombines TRBV28 with TRBJ1-5; D uncertain. CDR3 length: 14 amino acids. Germline V lookup: CDR1 MDHEN, CDR2 SYDVKM. V lost 5 bases and J lost 6, with 14 bases in between. The CDR3 here is CASSQVYGSQPQHF. For the CDR3, the DNA is TGTGCCAGCAGTCAAGTCTACGGAAGTCAGCCCCAGCATTTT.

The chain combines TRBV29-1 with TRBJ2-1, with a weak D call TRBD1 (6 bases). V was pared by 2 bases and J by 5 bases, with 10 bases between. Germline CDR1 is SQVTM and CDR2 is ANQGSEA. The CDR3 totals 13 residues. In DNA form, the CDR3 reads TGCAGCGTTGAAACAGGGCCTCACAATGAGCAGTTCTTC. The encoded protein is CSVETGPHNEQFF.

The chain combines TRBV10-3 with TRBJ1-1; D gene ambiguous. Trimming cost V 0 bases and J 5 bases, with 19 bases left between them. Germline lookup yields CDR1 ENHRY and CDR2 SYGVKD. The CDR3 consists of 17 residues. This CDR3 reads CAISESTKDRRVTEAFF. CDR3 bases: TGTGCCATCAGTGAGTCGACTAAGGACCGACGTGTAACTGAAGCTTTCTTT.

The chain has TRBV18 and TRBJ2-6, with 7 positions matching TRBD2. Germline lookup yields CDR1 KGHSH and CDR2 LQKENI. The V gene end was trimmed by 2 bases and the J gene end by 0 bases; junction bases not matched to a gene: 7. This CDR3 has 18 residues. The CDR3 sequence: CASSPGTTSYSGANVLTF. The CDR3 nucleotides are TGTGCCAGCTCACCAGGGACTACCTCCTACTCTGGGGCCAACGTCCTGACTTTC. Drawing the rest from reference TRBV18 and TRBJ2-6, the complete variable domain is NAGVMQNPRHLVRRRGQEARLRCSPMKGHSHVYWYRQLPEEGLKFMVYLQKENIIDESGMPKERFSAEFPKEGPSILRIQQVVRGDSAAYFCASSPGTTSYSGANVLTFGAGSRLTVL.

The gene calls are TRBV6-1 and TRBJ2-6; no clear D. Trimming pared 2 bases from V and 0 bases from J, leaving 8 bases between. This CDR3 region has 16 residues. CDR1 and CDR2 from the germline V gene are MNHNS and SASEGT. CDR3 nucleotide sequence: TGTGCCAGCAGTGAAAGTCGTGCCTCTGGGGCCAACGTCCTGACTTTC. It yields the protein CASSESRASGANVLTF.

The genes are TRBV5-4 and TRBJ2-1, with 10 bases that match TRBD2. This CDR3 comprises 14 residues. Per germline, CDR1 SGHNT and CDR2 YYREEE (reference sequence). The ends lost 4 bases at V and 6 bases at J; junction bases unmatched: 4. For the CDR3, the DNA is TGTGCCAGCAGCGTAGCGGGAGGAGGCAATGAGCAGTTCTTC. As protein: CASSVAGGGNEQFF.

This clone was seen only once. The V and J genes are TRBV28 and TRBJ2-1; no definite D call. The V end was cut by 7 bases, the J end by 2 bases, with 15 bases between. CDR1 MDHEN and CDR2 SYDVKM come from the germline V gene. The CDR3 spans 15 residues. The CDR3 sequence: CASNVARETYNEQFF. The CDR3 nucleotides read TGTGCCAGCAATGTTGCGAGAGAGACCTACAATGAGCAGTTCTTC.

The genes are TRBV6-1 and TRBJ1-5; D remains unclear. The CDR3 has 16 amino acids. CDR1 is MNHNS, CDR2 SASEGT, per germline. V lost 2 bases to trimming and J lost 0 bases, with 11 bases between them. This chain's CDR3 is CASSERAHFSNQPQHF. In DNA form, the CDR3 reads TGTGCCAGCAGTGAAAGGGCACATTTTAGCAATCAGCCCCAGCATTTT.

The V and J genes are TRBV4-2 and TRBJ1-3, with D hard to call. Germline CDR1 and CDR2: LGHNA and YNFKEQ. Deletions cut 1 base from V and 0 bases from J, with 4 bases between. CDR3 length: 14 residues. CDR3 region: CASSQVVSGNTIYF. CDR3 in DNA: TGTGCCAGCAGCCAAGTGGTCTCTGGAAACACCATATATTTT.

The chain combines TRBV28 with TRBJ2-7, with TRBD2 identical over 7 bases. The germline gives CDR1 MDHEN, CDR2 SYDVKM. The CDR3 runs to 18 residues. V trimming: 5 bases; J trimming: 4 bases; junction bases outside the gene matches: 20. CDR3: CASSRSWGPSGSHYEQYF. The CDR3 nucleotides are TGTGCCAGCAGTCGATCGTGGGGACCTAGCGGTTCTCATTACGAGCAGTACTTC.

This clone has just a few counts. The chain combines TRBV4-1 with TRBJ1-3; the match to TRBD1 covers 8 bases. CDR1 and CDR2 from the germline V gene are MGHRA and YSYEKL. This CDR3 is 15 amino acids long. The V gene end was trimmed by 4 bases and the J gene end by 4 bases; junction bases not matched to a gene: 6. The CDR3 bases are TGCGCCAGCAGCCCTTGGGCAGGGGGCGGAAACACCATATATTTT. Translating gives CASSPWAGGGNTIYF.

The rearrangement joins TRBV7-3 to TRBJ2-2; 10 bases are shared with TRBD2. Germline trimming cut 2 bases from V and 4 bases from J; bases unmatched to any gene: 4. Per the germline V gene, CDR1 is SGHTA and CDR2 is FQGTGA. The CDR3 totals 16 residues. CDR3 region: CASSLLAGDITGELFF. In DNA form, the CDR3 reads TGTGCCAGCAGCTTACTAGCGGGAGATATCACCGGGGAGCTGTTTTTT. The full variable domain, its missing parts supplied by reference TRBV7-3 and TRBJ2-2, is GAGVSQTPSNKVTEKGKYVELRCDPISGHTALYWYRQSLGQGPEFLIYFQGTGAADDSGLPNDRFFAVRPEGSVSTLKIQRTERGDSAVYLCASSLLAGDITGELFFGEGSRLTVL.

The chain uses TRBV5-1 and TRBJ2-3, with 13 bases aligning to TRBD2. The CDR3 covers 15 residues. Trimming cost V 5 bases and J 5 bases; bases outside gene matches: 5. Germline loops: CDR1 SGHRS, CDR2 YFSETQ. CDR3: CASRGLAGTVDTQYF. CDR3 DNA: TGCGCCAGCAGGGGACTAGCGGGAACGGTAGATACGCAGTATTTT.

The chain couples TRBV9 to TRBJ2-1; 8 bases align to TRBD2. The CDR3 is made up of 16 amino acids. Looked up from germline, CDR1 is SGDLS and CDR2 is YYNGEE. V was clipped by 5 bases and J by 1 base; unmatched bases: 8. In DNA, the CDR3 is TGTGCCAGCAGTCCAAAGCGGGGGTATTCCTACAATGAGCAGTTCTTC. As protein: CASSPKRGYSYNEQFF.

The rearrangement joins TRBV11-3 to TRBJ2-2; D is unresolved. Germline V gene lookup returns CDR1 SGHNT and CDR2 YENEEA. CDR3 length: 15 residues. Trimming took 5 bases from V and 3 from J, leaving 13 bases between them. The CDR3 reads CASSTTNPDTGELFF. CDR3 nucleotides: TGTGCCAGCAGCACTACTAATCCGGACACCGGGGAGCTGTTTTTT.

The chain carries TRBV2 and TRBJ2-7; D may be TRBD1 (6 bases). CDR3 size: 12 residues. Germline V gene sequence: CDR1 SNHLY, CDR2 FYNNEI. Trimming pared 7 bases from V and 3 bases from J, leaving 10 bases between. In DNA form, the CDR3 reads TGTGCCAGCAAGGGGGATTTCTACGAGCAGTACTTC. Translated: CASKGDFYEQYF.

V is TRBV7-3 and J is TRBJ1-1; no firm D call. Germline V gene data show CDR1 as SGHTA and CDR2 as FQGTGA. Between the trimmed V and J ends, which lost 0 bases and 5 bases, there was a span of 7 bases. CDR3 length: 13 residues. DNA for the CDR3: TGTGCCAGCAGCTTAACCCGGGAAACTGAAGCTTTCTTT. This translates into CASSLTRETEAFF.

This rearrangement joins TRBV4-3 to TRBJ2-2; D gene unclear. Between the trimmed V and J ends, which lost 2 bases and 4 bases, there was a span of 14 bases. The CDR3 consists of 16 residues. The germline V gene encodes CDR1 LGHNA and CDR2 YSLEER. CDR3 sequence: CASSQRTRKLTGELFF. The CDR3 nucleotides are TGCGCCAGCAGCCAACGGACCCGAAAACTCACCGGGGAGCTGTTTTTT.